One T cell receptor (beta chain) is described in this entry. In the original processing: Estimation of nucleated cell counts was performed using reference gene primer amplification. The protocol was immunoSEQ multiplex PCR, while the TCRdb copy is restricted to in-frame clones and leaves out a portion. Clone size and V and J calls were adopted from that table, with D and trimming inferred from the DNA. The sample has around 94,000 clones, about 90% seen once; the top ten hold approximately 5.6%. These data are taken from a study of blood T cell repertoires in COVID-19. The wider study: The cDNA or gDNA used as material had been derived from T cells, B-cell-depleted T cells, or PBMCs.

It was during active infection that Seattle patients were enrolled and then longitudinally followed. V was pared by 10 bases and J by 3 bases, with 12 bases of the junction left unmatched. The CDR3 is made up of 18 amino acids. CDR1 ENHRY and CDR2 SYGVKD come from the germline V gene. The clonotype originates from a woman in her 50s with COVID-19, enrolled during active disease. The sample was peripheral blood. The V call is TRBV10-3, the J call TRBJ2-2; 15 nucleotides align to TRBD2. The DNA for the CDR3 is TGTGCCAGCTCTCCAGGACTAGCGGGGGGGCCGGACACCGGGGAGCTGTTTTTT. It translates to CASSPGLAGGPDTGELFF.